The source of this T cell receptor beta chain is a study of blood T cell repertoires in COVID-19. For the study at large: The United States, Italy and Spain were the sources of the acute and convalescent COVID-19 samples. Nucleic acid was either cDNA or gDNA, and it came from T cells, B-cell-depleted T cells, or PBMCs.

Original processing notes: Reference gene primer amplification gave estimated nucleated cell counts. The table came from immunoSEQ multiplex PCR; TCRdb's copy has only in-frame clones and leaves some out. V and J calls and clone size come straight from that table; D and trimming were deduced from the DNA. The sample includes some 73,000 clones, 65% to 85% of them seen just once. The CDR3 sequence is 15 residues long. Per germline, CDR1 LNHDA and CDR2 SQIVND (reference sequence). With V trimmed by 8 bases and J by 5 bases, 11 bases remained unmatched. The rearrangement links TRBV19 to TRBJ2-2, with TRBD2 matching 7 bases. The clonotype comes from a woman aged 55-69 years with acute or convalescent COVID-19. The sequenced sample was peripheral blood. CDR3 sequence (DNA): TGTGCCAGTCGGCCGGGCGGGAGAGGGACCGGGGAGCTGTTTTTT. As protein: CASRPGGRGTGELFF.